The 5 T cell receptor beta chains below come from one sample, sequenced in a study of Ad26.COV2.S vaccination and SARS-CoV-2 variants. The repertoire was sequenced with immunoSEQ multiplex PCR; TCRdb's copy has only in-frame clones and lacks some. The sample contains roughly 680,000 clones, about 89% of which appear only once. Indicated treatment: roughly 18 received Ad26.COV2.S at low or high dose, single or two shots; several received placebo; per-sample allocation not given. Samples analyzed were those drawn on day 63 after the first vaccine or placebo injection. The sequences come from peripheral blood, collected in a trial of Ad26.COV2.S vaccine versus placebo. These receptors were collected from a person aged 18-65 years who received the Ad26.COV2.S COVID-19 vaccine or a placebo.

The rearrangement links TRBV29-1 to TRBJ2-7; D perhaps matches TRBD2 (5 bases). V was clipped by 3 bases and J by 5 bases, with 5 bases between them. The CDR3 is 10 residues long. The germline gives CDR1 SQVTM, CDR2 ANQGSEA. The CDR3 DNA is TGCAGCGTTGACGGGGACGAGCAGTACTTC. Its translation: CSVDGDEQYF.

The rearrangement joins TRBV30 to TRBJ1-4, with no clear D. Trimming pared 0 bases from V and 3 bases from J, leaving 11 bases between. Looked up from germline, CDR1 is GTSNPN and CDR2 is SVGIG (reference sequence). This CDR3 is 15 amino acids long. In nucleotides, the CDR3 is TGTGCCTGGAGTGTATTTTCAGCGGCTAATGAAAAACTGTTTTTT. Its protein is CAWSVFSAANEKLFF.

V is TRBV6-5 and J is TRBJ2-3; weak D call: TRBD2 (6 bases). Trimming took off 10 bases at V and 2 bases at J, with 16 bases between the two ends. This CDR3 has 14 residues. Germline CDR1 is MNHEY and CDR2 is SVGAGI. CDR3 DNA: TGTGCCACCCAGTGGGGGGAGTTCACAGATACGCAGTATTTT. This codes for CATQWGEFTDTQYF.

The rearrangement uses TRBV19 and TRBJ2-3; D remains unclear. Looked up from germline, CDR1 is LNHDA and CDR2 is SQIVND (reference sequence). Trimming removed 6 bases from V and 4 bases from J, with 8 bases in between. The CDR3 totals 12 residues. The CDR3 DNA reads TGTGCCAGTAGGACTGGCCCAGATACGCAGTATTTT. It specifies CASRTGPDTQYF.

The rearrangement joins TRBV19 to TRBJ1-1; D not certain. The germline V and J ends were trimmed by 5 bases and 5 bases, with 9 bases remaining between them. There are 12 residues in the CDR3. CDR1 and CDR2 (germline): LNHDA, SQIVND (reference sequence). DNA of the CDR3: TGTGCCAGTAGTCCCCGAAGGACTGAAGCTTTCTTT. Protein product: CASSPRRTEAFF.